This T cell receptor beta chain is drawn from a study of patients and donors after allogeneic stem cell transplantation. CDR1 is MDHEN, CDR2 SYDVKM, per germline. CDR3 size: 14 residues. Between the trimmed V and J ends, which lost 6 bases and 2 bases, there was a span of 14 bases. This clonotype occurred a few times. TCRdb recomputed calls from the RT-PCR reads with MiXCR, one row per CDR3 protein. Among about 400,000 distinct CDR3 sequences listed, approximately 16% were seen once. This sequence originates from a human donor who was either an allogeneic HSCT recipient or a stem cell or donor lymphocyte infusion donor (not recorded which). It is not recorded whose cells these are; they may come from a transplant donor. This chain connects TRBV28 to TRBJ2-7; D ambiguous. What was sequenced was blood, either unsorted or a sorted T cell fraction (not recorded which). CDR3 in DNA: TGTGCCAGCAGGTTAAGGGCGCCTGCCTACGAGCAGTACTTC. Protein product: CASRLRAPAYEQYF.